This passage covers 29 T cell receptor beta chains from one sample sequenced in a study of human T cells and chemical hapten exposure. Time point meaning: patch test 1, 2 weeks after DPC sensitization. As to treatment: therapeutic diphenylcyclopropenone sensitization with weekly scalp DPC. One entry per CDR3 protein, called by TCRdb with MiXCR from the RACE reads. Of 180,000 or so distinct CDR3 sequences detected, roughly 15% appear once; the ten largest clones hold 1.7%. This specimen consisted of whole blood, obtained in connection with sensitization to the hapten diphenylcyclopropenone (DPC). All receptors derive from a woman under 40 with alopecia areata. Some clones in this sample may be carry-over from other donors' samples.

The rearrangement links TRBV3-1 to TRBJ1-4; D unresolved. The germline V gene has CDR1 LGHDT and CDR2 YNNKEL (reference sequence). The V gene lost 0 bases and the J gene lost 11 bases, with 13 bases spanning the gap. CDR3 length: 14 amino acids. CDR3 loop: CASSQEGGRGKLFF. The CDR3 nucleotides are TGTGCCAGCAGCCAAGAGGGCGGTAGAGGGAAACTGTTTTTT. Based on the CDR3 plus reference TRBV3-1 and TRBJ1-4, the full variable domain is DTAVSQTPKYLVTQMGNDKSIKCEQNLGHDTMYWYKQDSKKFLKIMFSYNNKELIINETVPNRFSPKSPDKAHLNLHINSLELGDSAVYFCASSQEGGRGKLFFGSGTQLSVL.

The gene calls are TRBV2 and TRBJ2-7; D perhaps matches TRBD1 (6 bases). This CDR3 is built from 13 residues. The ends were cut back, 4 bases at V and 4 bases at J, with 11 bases in the middle. Looked up from germline, CDR1 is SNHLY and CDR2 is FYNNEI. In nucleotides, the CDR3 is TGTGCCAGCAGTGCCCTGCAGGGGTACGAGCAGTACTTC. This sequence encodes CASSALQGYEQYF.

This clonotype was observed once. The V gene is TRBV20-1, the J gene TRBJ1-3; TRBD1 might be the D (6 bases). The germline gives CDR1 DFQATT, CDR2 SNEGSKA (reference sequence). The CDR3 is 12 residues long. With 3 bases removed from V and 4 bases from J, the gap between germline ends came to 7 bases. The CDR3 is CSARTGGNTIYF. As DNA, the CDR3 is TGCAGTGCTAGGACAGGCGGAAACACCATATATTTT.

This chain uses TRBV6-5 with TRBJ2-1; unclear D gene. The germline gives CDR1 MNHEY, CDR2 SVGAGI. This CDR3 contains 16 residues. With 0 bases removed from V and 9 bases from J, the gap between germline ends came to 18 bases. CDR3 region: CASSYSGPRLGGEQFF. As DNA, the CDR3 is TGTGCCAGCAGTTACTCAGGGCCCCGACTCGGTGGTGAGCAGTTCTTC.

This clonotype was recorded a few times. The chain couples TRBV7-9 to TRBJ2-1, with TRBD2 matching over 9 bases. The CDR3 contains 15 residues. CDR1 and CDR2 (germline): SEHNR, FQNEAQ (reference sequence). V shed 0 bases, J shed 7 bases, and the junction held 4 bases outside the gene matches. Written as DNA, the CDR3 is TGTGCCAGCAGCTTAGCGGGGACTAGCAGAAATGAGCAGTTCTTC. Protein: CASSLAGTSRNEQFF.

This clonotype was counted ten times or more. DNA for the CDR3: TGTGCCAGCAGCCCAATCCCCGGGAACAATGAGCAGTTCTTC. It is translated as CASSPIPGNNEQFF. The chain is built from TRBV7-3 and TRBJ2-1; D may be TRBD2 (5 bases). The ends were cut back, 5 bases at V and 5 bases at J, with 13 bases in the middle. There are 14 residues in the CDR3. Looked up from germline, CDR1 is SGHTA and CDR2 is FQGTGA.

The chain couples TRBV9 to TRBJ2-3; tentative D call: TRBD2 (5 bases). This CDR3 comprises 14 residues. Trimming pared 4 bases from V and 1 base from J, leaving 10 bases between. Germline V CDR1 and CDR2: SGDLS, YYNGEE. The CDR3 DNA is TGTGCCAGCAGCCTTAGCGTGCGCACAGATACGCAGTATTTT. It translates to CASSLSVRTDTQYF.

The chain combines TRBV12-3 or TRBV12-4 with TRBJ1-3; no clear D gene. The V gene lost 7 bases and the J gene lost 2 bases, with 6 bases spanning the gap. The CDR3 is 12 residues long. CDR3 region: CASIKAGNTIYF. In DNA, the CDR3 is TGTGCCAGCATCAAGGCTGGAAACACCATATATTTT.

This clonotype was counted between two and nine times. V is TRBV20-1 and J is TRBJ2-1, with D perhaps matching TRBD2 (6 bases). In germline, CDR1 is DFQATT, CDR2 SNEGSKA (reference sequence). The length of the CDR3 is 13 residues. The ends were cut back, 5 bases at V and 3 bases at J, with 11 bases in the middle. The CDR3 coding sequence is TGCAGTGCTGGAGGGCGCAGCTACAATGAGCAGTTCTTC. Its protein is CSAGGRSYNEQFF.

The rearrangement uses TRBV6-5 and TRBJ2-3; maybe TRBD2 (6 bases). V was trimmed by 6 bases and J by 3 bases, leaving 13 bases between them. Germline CDR1 is MNHEY and CDR2 is SVGAGI. The CDR3 is 14 amino acids. The chain's CDR3 is CASRKAGQTDTQYF. In DNA form, the CDR3 reads TGTGCCAGCAGGAAAGCGGGCCAAACAGATACGCAGTATTTT.

There are a few counts of this clonotype. The CDR3 protein is CASSGGTSGRAAGTDTQYF. CDR3 bases: TGCGCCAGCAGCGGCGGGACTAGCGGGAGGGCGGCAGGCACAGATACGCAGTATTTT. This rearrangement joins TRBV5-1 to TRBJ2-3; TRBD2 aligns across 16 bases. The length of the CDR3 is 19 residues. Per the germline V gene, CDR1 is SGHRS and CDR2 is YFSETQ. V shed 4 bases, J shed 1 base, and the junction held 9 bases outside the gene matches. Filled out from reference TRBV5-1 and TRBJ2-3, the complete variable domain reads KAGVTQTPRYLIKTRGQQVTLSCSPISGHRSVSWYQQTPGQGLQFLFEYFSETQRNKGNFPGRFSGRQFSNSRSEMNVSTLELGDSALYLCASSGGTSGRAAGTDTQYFGPGTRLTVL.

This rearrangement joins TRBV29-1 to TRBJ1-5; a weak D match, TRBD1 (5 bases). This CDR3 is 12 amino acids long. Germline V gene sequence: CDR1 SQVTM, CDR2 ANQGSEA. Trimming cost V 4 bases and J 7 bases, with 11 bases left between them. The CDR3 is CSVATGGQPQHF. The DNA for the CDR3 is TGCAGCGTTGCTACGGGGGGACAGCCCCAGCATTTT.

The rearrangement links TRBV28 to TRBJ1-1; the match to TRBD1 covers 8 bases. After removal of 7 bases from V and 1 base from J, the junction contained 8 bases not matched to a gene. In germline, CDR1 is MDHEN, CDR2 SYDVKM. The CDR3 consists of 15 residues. CDR3 sequence: CASTFSTGANTEAFF. The CDR3 DNA reads TGTGCCAGCACCTTCTCGACAGGGGCGAACACTGAAGCTTTCTTT.

The sample holds many counts of this clonotype. The chain joins TRBV28 to TRBJ2-3; TRBD1 agrees at 10 bases. CDR1 MDHEN and CDR2 SYDVKM come from the germline V gene. With 2 bases clipped from V and 4 bases from J, the junction kept 3 bases outside the gene matches. This CDR3 has 15 residues. This CDR3 reads CASSLGTGAADTQYF. CDR3 DNA sequence: TGTGCCAGCAGTTTAGGGACAGGGGCGGCAGATACGCAGTATTTT.

The V call is TRBV7-9, the J call TRBJ2-1; 7 nucleotides match TRBD1. V lost 5 bases to trimming and J lost 8 bases; unmatched junction nucleotides: 6. The V gene's germline CDR1 is SEHNR and CDR2 FQNEAQ (reference sequence). CDR3 length: 13 residues. In DNA form, the CDR3 reads TGTGCCAGCAGCCAACCACAGGGGTATGAGCAGTTCTTC. Translated, it gives CASSQPQGYEQFF.

The chain links TRBV4-1 to TRBJ2-3; 12 nucleotides line up with TRBD2. The CDR3 has 17 residues. Looked up from germline, CDR1 is MGHRA and CDR2 is YSYEKL. V was clipped by 3 bases and J by 4 bases; unmatched bases: 8. CDR3 bases: TGCGCCAGCAGCCACGACGGACTAGCGGGAAGATCAGATACGCAGTATTTT. Its translation: CASSHDGLAGRSDTQYF.

This clonotype occurred a few times. The chain joins TRBV6-2 or TRBV6-3 to TRBJ1-2, with D uncertain. The germline V gene has CDR1 MNHEY and CDR2 SVGEGT. The CDR3 length is 14 residues. V lost 2 bases, J lost 0 bases, and 7 bases lay in between. This CDR3 is CASSYDGSNYGYTF. The CDR3 DNA is TGTGCCAGCAGTTACGACGGATCTAACTATGGCTACACCTTC.

In this sample, this clonotype turned up many times. The chain joins TRBV20-1 to TRBJ2-1, with 7 positions matching TRBD2. The CDR3 loop spans 13 amino acids. V gave up 7 bases and J gave up 3 bases; unmatched junction bases: 6. Germline CDR1 and CDR2: DFQATT and SNEGSKA (reference sequence). The DNA of the CDR3 is TGCAGTGTAAGGACTAGGGACTACAATGAGCAGTTCTTC. It yields the protein CSVRTRDYNEQFF.

Only a few counts were recorded for this clonotype. The CDR3 nucleotides are TGCAGCGTTGCCGGGACAGGGGGAAATATCGGGTACAATGAGCAGTTCTTC. Its protein product is CSVAGTGGNIGYNEQFF. V gene TRBV29-1 combines with J gene TRBJ2-1; 11 bases line up with TRBD1. The J segment lost 4 bases and the V segment lost 4 bases, leaving 12 bases of the junction unmatched. The germline V gene encodes CDR1 SQVTM and CDR2 ANQGSEA. This CDR3 spans 17 amino acids.

This clonotype showed up just a few times. The chain joins TRBV20-1 to TRBJ1-6; the D gene is possibly TRBD1 (5 bases). V lost 5 bases and J 10 bases, leaving 18 bases between the germline ends. Per germline, CDR1 DFQATT and CDR2 SNEGSKA (reference sequence). The CDR3 extends over 14 amino acids. The CDR3 DNA reads as TGCAGTGCTGGATCCGCCATGTACAGGTCACCCCTCCACTTT. Translation gives CSAGSAMYRSPLHF.

This clonotype was seen repeatedly, ten times or more. This rearrangement joins TRBV7-6 to TRBJ1-2; D is unresolved. V lost 1 base, J lost 7 bases, and 10 bases lay in between. Germline V gene sequence: CDR1 SGHVS, CDR2 FNYEAQ. CDR3 length equals 13 residues. CDR3 DNA: TGTGCCAGCAGCTTAGGAACGGAACTTGGCTACACCTTC. Amino acids: CASSLGTELGYTF.

This clonotype has only a few counts. The V and J genes are TRBV7-8 and TRBJ2-4; D is tentatively TRBD1 or TRBD2 (5 bases each). CDR1 and CDR2 (germline): SGHVS, FQNEAQ. Trimming pared 0 bases from V and 2 bases from J, leaving 5 bases between. The CDR3 consists of 14 residues. As DNA, the CDR3 is TGTGCCAGCAGCTTAGCGGGACCCAAAAACATTCAGTACTTC. Its translation: CASSLAGPKNIQYF.

In the case of this clonotype: At one end the junction does not follow the germline gene, possibly because of a read error. The chain is built from TRBV28 and TRBJ2-7; D is possibly TRBD2 (5 bases). This CDR3 comprises 13 residues. Germline CDR1 reads MDHEN; CDR2 reads SYDVKM. The DNA of the CDR3 is TGTGCCAGCAGCCCCGCGGGCTCCAACGAGCAGTACTTC. This codes for CASSPAGSNEQYF.

This clonotype has a count of ten or more. The chain recombines TRBV6-2 or TRBV6-3 with TRBJ2-7; no definite D call. CDR3 length: 13 amino acids. CDR1 and CDR2 from the germline V gene are MNHEY and SVGEGT. The germline V and J ends were trimmed by 8 bases and 0 bases, with 11 bases remaining between them. CDR3 sequence: CASGPFSSYEQYF. CDR3 DNA sequence: TGTGCCAGCGGCCCTTTTAGCTCCTACGAGCAGTACTTC.

The chain employs TRBV6-6 and TRBJ1-4; TRBD1 matches 7 bases. This CDR3 contains 15 residues. The V gene end was trimmed by 0 bases and the J gene end by 7 bases; junction bases not matched to a gene: 5. Germline values: CDR1 MNHNY, CDR2 SVGAGI (reference sequence). The CDR3 coding sequence is TGTGCCAGCAGTTACTCAGGGGGCGGTGGTGAAAAACTGTTTTTT. As protein: CASSYSGGGGEKLFF.

This clonotype occurred a few times. The V gene is TRBV4-3, the J gene TRBJ2-5; TRBD2 is a possible D gene (5 bases). From germline, CDR1 is LGHNA and CDR2 YSLEER. V gave up 1 base and J gave up 5 bases, with 14 bases separating them. This CDR3 has 15 residues. The CDR3 DNA follows: TGCGCCAGCAGCCAAGTGACCGGGATTGGTGAGACCCAGTACTTC. Protein sequence: CASSQVTGIGETQYF.

The genes are TRBV11-2 and TRBJ2-3, with unresolved D. Germline CDR1 SGHAT, CDR2 FQNNGV. With 6 bases removed from V and 6 bases from J, the gap between germline ends came to 13 bases. The CDR3 consists of 13 residues. The CDR3 DNA sequence: TGTGCCAGCAGTTTCTCGGAGTTGGATACGCAGTATTTT. This codes for CASSFSELDTQYF. Combining the CDR3 with reference TRBV11-2 and TRBJ2-3 gives the whole variable domain EAGVAQSPRYKIIEKRQSVAFWCNPISGHATLYWYQQILGQGPKLLIQFQNNGVVDDSQLPKDRFSAERLKGVDSTLKIQPAKLEDSAVYLCASSFSELDTQYFGPGTRLTVL.

The V gene is TRBV2, the J gene TRBJ2-3; a possible D gene is TRBD2 (5 bases). Trimming shortened V by 3 bases and J by 0 bases, and 10 bases separated the two germline ends. Per germline, CDR1 SNHLY and CDR2 FYNNEI. The CDR3 covers 15 residues. DNA of the CDR3: TGTGCCAGCAGTGAGGAGGCGGCGAGCACAGATACGCAGTATTTT. Residues: CASSEEAASTDTQYF.

This clonotype was counted between two and nine times. The chain is built from TRBV7-2 and TRBJ1-1; 7 bases map to TRBD1. This CDR3 region has 15 residues. After removal of 3 bases from V and 5 bases from J, the junction contained 9 bases not matched to a gene. Germline CDR1 SGHTA, CDR2 FQGNSA. The chain's CDR3 is CASSFLRQGGTEAFF. CDR3 sequence (DNA): TGTGCCAGCAGCTTCCTGAGACAGGGAGGTACTGAAGCTTTCTTT.